This T cell receptor beta chain was found in a study of T-cell memory formation after mild COVID-19. Broader study findings: Second-wave clones with a day 37 peak had unconfirmed SARS-CoV-2 specificity. Later expanders leaned CD4+, whereas day 15 to 85 contracting clones were balanced CD4/CD8. CD4+ contracting clones lay mainly in CM and EM, CD8+ ones in EMRA.

TCRdb re-analysed the 5' RACE reads in MiXCR, keeping a single row per CDR3 protein. The repertoire holds about 360,000 distinct CDR3 sequences, with about an eighth as singletons. A word on this clonotype: Its target is not known.

The sequenced material came from PBMCs or a T cell subset sorted from them (not recorded which). The sequence was collected from a man between 18 and 35 years old who had mild COVID-19 (a few samples of this study predate the infection). Cell type and time point are not known.

CDR3 bases: TGTGCCAGCAGCTCCTCGGGACGGACCACAGATACGCAGTATTTT. Amino acids: CASSSSGRTTDTQYF. The chain links TRBV7-9 to TRBJ2-3, with D perhaps assigned TRBD1 or TRBD2 (5 bases each). V was clipped by 4 bases and J by 2 bases, with 13 bases between them. The CDR3 is 15 residues long. The germline gives CDR1 SEHNR, CDR2 FQNEAQ (reference sequence).